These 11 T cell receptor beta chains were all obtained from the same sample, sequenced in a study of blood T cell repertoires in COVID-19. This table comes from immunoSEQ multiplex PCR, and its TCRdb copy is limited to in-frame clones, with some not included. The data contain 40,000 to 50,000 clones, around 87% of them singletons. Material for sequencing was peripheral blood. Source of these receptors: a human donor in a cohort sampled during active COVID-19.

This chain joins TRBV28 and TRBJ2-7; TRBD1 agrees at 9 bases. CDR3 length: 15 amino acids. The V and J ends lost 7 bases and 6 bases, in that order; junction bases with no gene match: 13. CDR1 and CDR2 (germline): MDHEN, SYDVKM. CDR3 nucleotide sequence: TGTGCCAGCACCACGGGGACAGGGAGGGTAAGCGAGCAGTACTTC. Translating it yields CASTTGTGRVSEQYF. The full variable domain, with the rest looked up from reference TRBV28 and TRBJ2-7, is DVKVTQSSRYLVKRTGEKVFLECVQDMDHENMFWYRQDPGLGLRLIYFSYDVKMKEKGDIPEGYSVSREKKERFSLILESASTNQTSMYLCASTTGTGRVSEQYFGPGTRLTVT.

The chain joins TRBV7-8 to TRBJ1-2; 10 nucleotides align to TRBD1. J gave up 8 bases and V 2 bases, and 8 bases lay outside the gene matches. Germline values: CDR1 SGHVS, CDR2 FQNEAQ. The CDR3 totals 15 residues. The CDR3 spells CASSLSDRGLDGYTF. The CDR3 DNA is TGTGCCAGCAGCTTAAGTGACAGGGGGCTCGACGGCTACACCTTC.

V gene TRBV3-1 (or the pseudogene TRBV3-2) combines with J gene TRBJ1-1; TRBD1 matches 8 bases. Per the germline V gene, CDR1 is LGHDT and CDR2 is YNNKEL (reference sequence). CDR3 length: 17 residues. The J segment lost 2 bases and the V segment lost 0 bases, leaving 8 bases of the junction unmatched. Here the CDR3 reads CASSQDTNRGENTEAFF. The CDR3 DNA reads TGTGCCAGCAGCCAAGATACGAACAGGGGGGAAAACACTGAAGCTTTCTTT.

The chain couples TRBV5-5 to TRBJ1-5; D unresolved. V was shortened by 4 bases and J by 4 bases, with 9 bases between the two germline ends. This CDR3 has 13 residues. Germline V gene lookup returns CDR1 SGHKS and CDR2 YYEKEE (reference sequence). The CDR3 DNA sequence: TGTGCCAGCAGCGCCACAGAAAATCAGCCCCAGCATTTT. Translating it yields CASSATENQPQHF.

CDR3 nucleotide sequence: TGTGCCAGCAGTCCCAGGGCCCTCTCCTACGAGCAGTACTTC. Amino acids: CASSPRALSYEQYF. The J gene is TRBJ2-7, the V gene TRBV6-5, with D possibly being TRBD1 (5 bases). The V and J ends lost 5 bases and 0 bases respectively, with 11 bases between them. The germline gives CDR1 MNHEY, CDR2 SVGAGI. CDR3 length equals 14 residues.

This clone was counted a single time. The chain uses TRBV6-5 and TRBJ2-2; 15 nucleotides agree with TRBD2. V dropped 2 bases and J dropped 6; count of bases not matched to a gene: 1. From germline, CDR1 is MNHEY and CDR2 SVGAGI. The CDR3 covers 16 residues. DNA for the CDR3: TGTGCCAGCAGTTACCGGACTAGCGGGAGGGCCGGGGAGCTGTTTTTT. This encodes CASSYRTSGRAGELFF.

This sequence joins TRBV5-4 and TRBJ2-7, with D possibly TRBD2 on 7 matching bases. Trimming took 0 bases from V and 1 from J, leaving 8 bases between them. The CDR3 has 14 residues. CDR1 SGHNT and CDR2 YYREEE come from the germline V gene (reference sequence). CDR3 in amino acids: CASSLEGGSYEQYF. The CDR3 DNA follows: TGTGCCAGCAGCTTGGAGGGGGGGTCCTACGAGCAGTACTTC.

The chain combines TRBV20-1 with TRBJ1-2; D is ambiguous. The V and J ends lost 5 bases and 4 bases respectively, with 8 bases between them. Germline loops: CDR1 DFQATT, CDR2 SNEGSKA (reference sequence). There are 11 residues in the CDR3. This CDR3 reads CSAPLPYGYTF. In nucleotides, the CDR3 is TGCAGTGCTCCCCTACCCTATGGCTACACCTTC.

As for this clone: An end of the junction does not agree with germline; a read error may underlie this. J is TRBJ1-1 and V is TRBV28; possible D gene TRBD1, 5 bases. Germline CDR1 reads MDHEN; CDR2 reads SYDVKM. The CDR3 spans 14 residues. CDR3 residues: CASSYWRGATEAFF. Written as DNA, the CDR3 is TGTGCCAGTAGTTATTGGAGGGGAGCTACTGAAGCTTTCTTT.

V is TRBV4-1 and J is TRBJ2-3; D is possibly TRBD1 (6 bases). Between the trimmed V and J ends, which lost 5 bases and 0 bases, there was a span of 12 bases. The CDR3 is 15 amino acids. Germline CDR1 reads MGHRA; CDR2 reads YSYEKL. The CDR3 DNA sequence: TGCGCCAGCAGCGTTTCCCAGGGGAGCACAGATACGCAGTATTTT. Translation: CASSVSQGSTDTQYF.

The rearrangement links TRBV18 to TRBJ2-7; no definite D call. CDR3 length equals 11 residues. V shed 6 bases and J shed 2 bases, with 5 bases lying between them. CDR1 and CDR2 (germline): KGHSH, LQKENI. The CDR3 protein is CASSTPYEQYF. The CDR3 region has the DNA TGTGCCAGCTCCACACCCTACGAGCAGTACTTC.